A selection of T cell receptor beta chains follows, all from one sample in a study of beta chain features in type 1 diabetes. The repertoire was sequenced with immunoSEQ multiplex PCR; TCRdb's copy has only in-frame clones and lacks some. The sample includes 850,000 to 900,000 clones, roughly 15% of them seen just once. Sequenced: naive CD4+ T cells from blood. The origin of the receptors is a young woman in good health. Both conserved end residues are part of each CDR3. For some rows the clone size is stated as once, few or many, or as a class when expanded; others skip it.

clone_size j_call v_call cdr3_aa
many TRBJ2-1 TRBV5-4 CASSLSAGSYNEQFF
few TRBJ2-7 TRBV5-1 CASSPGQVYEQYF
NA TRBJ1-4 TRBV19 CASGGVQKLFF
NA TRBJ2-5 TRBV29-1 CSVQGHVTQYF
NA TRBJ2-5 TRBV5-1 CASSLQDRKETQYF
NA TRBJ1-5 TRBV6-6 CASSLQGATNQPQHF
NA TRBJ2-5 TRBV5-1 CASSPEGQETQYF
NA TRBJ2-7 TRBV7-8 CASSQQPGPRSEQYF
few TRBJ2-1 TRBV6-5 CASSRLAGEGEQFF
few TRBJ2-1 TRBV7-2 CASSLAGGKGYEQFF
NA TRBJ2-1 TRBV28 CASSSSGVHNEQFF
NA TRBJ2-3 TRBV9 CASSPPPGSGVDTQYF
NA TRBJ2-7 TRBV10-3 CAISESLDSSYEQYF
NA TRBJ2-5 TRBV19 CASSITSGYQETQYF
NA TRBJ2-1 TRBV4-3 CASSQELVNLSGRQFF
few TRBJ2-3 TRBV7-8 CASSPRWRVSTDTQYF
NA TRBJ2-7 TRBV7-2 CASSLFAASGYEQYF
few TRBJ2-1 TRBV28 CASRRDEQFF
NA TRBJ2-3 TRBV29-1 CSVEGYRGPTDTQYF
few TRBJ2-5 TRBV5-6 CASSKRLAQETQYF
NA TRBJ2-3 TRBV7-9 CASSPGTSGSRRQYF
few TRBJ2-1 TRBV28 CASSLHRNYNEQFF
NA TRBJ1-2 TRBV13 CASSLAGGYGYTF
NA TRBJ1-2 TRBV7-2 CASSSGTGGFVYGYTF
NA TRBJ2-4 TRBV28 CASSSEPKLAKNIQYF
NA TRBJ1-2 TRBV6-6 CASSRDRGNYGYTF
NA TRBJ2-5 TRBV4-1 CASSLTQGETQYF
few TRBJ2-2 TRBV9 CASSVFDLRSNTGELFF
NA TRBJ2-1 TRBV7-3 CASSQALVPYNEQFF
few TRBJ2-5 TRBV19 CASSIGLTQYF
NA TRBJ2-2 TRBV4-3 CASSQEPLGVKLFF
few TRBJ2-6 TRBV28 CASSFPTGTGANVLTF
NA TRBJ2-7 TRBV27 CASSLLASYEQYF
NA TRBJ2-7 TRBV11-2 CASSSSGAAYEQYF
few TRBJ2-1 TRBV9 CASSVSGRSYNEQFF